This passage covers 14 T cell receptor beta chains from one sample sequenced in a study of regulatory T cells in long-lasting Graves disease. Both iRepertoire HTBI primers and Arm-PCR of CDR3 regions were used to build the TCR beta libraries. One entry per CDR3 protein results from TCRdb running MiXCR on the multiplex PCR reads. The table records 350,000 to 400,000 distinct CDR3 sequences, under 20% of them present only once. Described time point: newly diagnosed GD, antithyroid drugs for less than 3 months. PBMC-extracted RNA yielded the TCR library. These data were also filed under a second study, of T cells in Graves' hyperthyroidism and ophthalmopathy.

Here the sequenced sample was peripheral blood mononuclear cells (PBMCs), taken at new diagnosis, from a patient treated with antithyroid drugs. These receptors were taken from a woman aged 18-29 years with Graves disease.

CDR3 DNA sequence: TGTGCCAGCAGCAATAGCGGGGTACGCTCCTACGAGCAGTACTTC. Its protein product is CASSNSGVRSYEQYF. This chain links TRBV2 with TRBJ2-7, with 8 bases matching TRBD2. The CDR3 has 15 amino acids. Trimming at V came to 6 bases and at J to 0 bases, leaving 7 bases not matched to a gene. Per the germline V gene, CDR1 is SNHLY and CDR2 is FYNNEI.

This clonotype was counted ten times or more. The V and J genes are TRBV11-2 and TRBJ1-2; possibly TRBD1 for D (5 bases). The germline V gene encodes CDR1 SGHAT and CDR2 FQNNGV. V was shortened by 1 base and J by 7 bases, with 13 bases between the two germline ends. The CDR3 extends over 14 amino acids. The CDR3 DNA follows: TGTGCCAGCAGCTTAGTCGGGGGACCGCGTGGCTACACCTTC. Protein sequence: CASSLVGGPRGYTF.

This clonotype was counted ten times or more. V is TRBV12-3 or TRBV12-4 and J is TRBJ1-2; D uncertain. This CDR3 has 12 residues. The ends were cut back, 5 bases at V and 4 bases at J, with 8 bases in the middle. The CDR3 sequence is CASSLQSYGYTF. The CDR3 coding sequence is TGTGCCAGCAGTCTACAGAGCTATGGCTACACCTTC.

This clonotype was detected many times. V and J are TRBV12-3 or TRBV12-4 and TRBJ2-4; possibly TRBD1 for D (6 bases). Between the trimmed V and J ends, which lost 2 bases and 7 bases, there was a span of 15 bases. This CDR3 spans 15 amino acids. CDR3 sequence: CASSLFPGVGNIQYF. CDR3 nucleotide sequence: TGTGCCAGCAGTTTATTCCCAGGGGTGGGTAACATTCAGTACTTC.

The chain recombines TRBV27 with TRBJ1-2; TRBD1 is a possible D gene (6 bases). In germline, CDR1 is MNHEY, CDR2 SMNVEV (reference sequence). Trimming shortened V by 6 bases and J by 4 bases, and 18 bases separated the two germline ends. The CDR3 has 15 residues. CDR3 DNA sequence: TGTGCCAGCAGGAGAACAGGGAATGTCGGCTATGGCTACACCTTC. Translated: CASRRTGNVGYGYTF.

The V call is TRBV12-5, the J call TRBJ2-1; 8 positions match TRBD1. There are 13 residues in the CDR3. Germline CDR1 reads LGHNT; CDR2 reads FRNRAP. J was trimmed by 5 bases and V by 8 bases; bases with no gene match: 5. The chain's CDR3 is CASYRGRDNEQFF. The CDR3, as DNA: TGTGCTAGTTACAGGGGGAGAGACAATGAGCAGTTCTTC.

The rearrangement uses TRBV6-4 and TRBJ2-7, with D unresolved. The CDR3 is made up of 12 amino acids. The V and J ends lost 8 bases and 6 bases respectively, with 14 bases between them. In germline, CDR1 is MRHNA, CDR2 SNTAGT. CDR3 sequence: CASYKSNGEQYF. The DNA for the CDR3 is TGTGCCAGCTACAAATCGAATGGCGAGCAGTACTTC.

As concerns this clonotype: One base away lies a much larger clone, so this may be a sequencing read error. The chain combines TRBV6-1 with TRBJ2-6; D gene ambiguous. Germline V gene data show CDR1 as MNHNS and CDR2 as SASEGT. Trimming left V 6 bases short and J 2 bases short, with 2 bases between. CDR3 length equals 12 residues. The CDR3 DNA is TGTGCCAGCAGGGCTGGGGCCAACGTCCTGACTTTC. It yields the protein CASRAGANVLTF.

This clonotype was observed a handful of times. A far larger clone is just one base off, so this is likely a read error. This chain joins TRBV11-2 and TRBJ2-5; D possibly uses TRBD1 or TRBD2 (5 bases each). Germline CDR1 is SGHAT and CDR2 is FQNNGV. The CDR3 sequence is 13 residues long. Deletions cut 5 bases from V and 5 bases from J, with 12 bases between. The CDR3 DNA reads TGTGCCAGCAGCGCCAGACAGCGGGAGACCCAGTACTTC. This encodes CASSARQRETQYF.

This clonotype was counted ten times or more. CDR3 amino acids: CSASSGPRNEQFF. The CDR3 DNA reads as TGCAGTGCTAGCAGTGGACCCAGGAATGAGCAGTTCTTC. The V gene is TRBV20-1, the J gene TRBJ2-1, with unresolved D. The CDR3 spans 13 residues. V was pared by 3 bases and J by 7 bases, with 13 bases between. Germline lookup yields CDR1 DFQATT and CDR2 SNEGSKA (reference sequence).

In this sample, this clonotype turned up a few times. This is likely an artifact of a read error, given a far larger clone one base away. The CDR3 is CASSQVGGSTETFF. The CDR3 nucleotides are TGTGCCAGCAGCCAAGTAGGAGGTAGCACTGAAACTTTCTTT. The chain recombines TRBV3-1 with TRBJ2-3; D is perhaps TRBD2 (5 bases). The CDR3 spans 14 residues. Per germline, CDR1 LGHDT and CDR2 YNNKEL (reference sequence).

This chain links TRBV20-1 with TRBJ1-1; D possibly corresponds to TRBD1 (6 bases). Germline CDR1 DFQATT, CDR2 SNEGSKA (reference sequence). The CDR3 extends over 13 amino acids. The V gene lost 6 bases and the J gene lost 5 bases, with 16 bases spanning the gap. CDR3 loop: CSAERGGRTEAFF. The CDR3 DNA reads TGCAGTGCGGAGCGGGGGGGGCGAACTGAAGCTTTCTTT.

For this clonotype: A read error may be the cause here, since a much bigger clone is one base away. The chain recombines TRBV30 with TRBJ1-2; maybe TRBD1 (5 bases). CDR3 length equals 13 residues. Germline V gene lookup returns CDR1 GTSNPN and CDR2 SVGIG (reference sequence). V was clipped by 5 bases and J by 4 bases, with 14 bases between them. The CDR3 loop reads CAWGTTPGYGYTF. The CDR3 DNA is TGTGCCTGGGGGACGACACCAGGCTATGGCTACACCTTC. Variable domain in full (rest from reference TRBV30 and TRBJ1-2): SQTIHQWPATLVQPVGSPLSLECTVEGTSNPNLYWYRQAAGRGLQLLFYSVGIGQISSEVPQNLSASRPQDRQFILSSKKLLLSDSGFYLCAWGTTPGYGYTFGSGTRLTVV.

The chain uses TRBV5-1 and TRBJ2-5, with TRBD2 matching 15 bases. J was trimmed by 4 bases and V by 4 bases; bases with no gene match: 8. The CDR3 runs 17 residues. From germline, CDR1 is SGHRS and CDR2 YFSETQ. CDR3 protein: CASSSQGTSGGTETQYF. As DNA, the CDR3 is TGCGCCAGCAGCAGCCAAGGGACTAGCGGGGGGACAGAGACCCAGTACTTC.